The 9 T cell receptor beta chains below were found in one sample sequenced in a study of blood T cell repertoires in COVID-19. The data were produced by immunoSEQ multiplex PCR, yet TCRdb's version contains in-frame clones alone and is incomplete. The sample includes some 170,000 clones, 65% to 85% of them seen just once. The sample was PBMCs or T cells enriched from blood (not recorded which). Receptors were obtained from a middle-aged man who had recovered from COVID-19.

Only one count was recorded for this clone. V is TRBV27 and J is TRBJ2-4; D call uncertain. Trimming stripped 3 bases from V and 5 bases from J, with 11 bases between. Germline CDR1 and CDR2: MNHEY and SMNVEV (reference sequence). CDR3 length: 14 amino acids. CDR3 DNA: TGTGCCAGCAGTTTCGGTGCGTTTCAAAACATTCAGTACTTC. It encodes CASSFGAFQNIQYF.

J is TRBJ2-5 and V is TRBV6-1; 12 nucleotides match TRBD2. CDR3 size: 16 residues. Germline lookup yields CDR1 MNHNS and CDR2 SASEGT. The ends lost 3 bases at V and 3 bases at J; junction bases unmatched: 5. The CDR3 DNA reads TGTGCCAGCAGTGACGGCCTAGCGGGGGGGGAAGAGACCCAGTACTTC. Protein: CASSDGLAGGEETQYF.

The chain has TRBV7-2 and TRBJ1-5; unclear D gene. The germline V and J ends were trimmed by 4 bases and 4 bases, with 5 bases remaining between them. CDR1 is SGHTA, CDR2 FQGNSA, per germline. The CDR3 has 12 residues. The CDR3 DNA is TGTGCCAGCAGCTCTAATAATCAGCCCCAGCATTTT. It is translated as CASSSNNQPQHF.

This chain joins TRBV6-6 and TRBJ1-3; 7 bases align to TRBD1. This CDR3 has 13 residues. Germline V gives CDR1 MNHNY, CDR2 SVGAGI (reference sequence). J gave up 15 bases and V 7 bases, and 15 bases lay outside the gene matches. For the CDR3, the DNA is TGTGCCAGCACCCCGGTCTGGGACAGTCTAGGATATTTT. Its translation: CASTPVWDSLGYF.

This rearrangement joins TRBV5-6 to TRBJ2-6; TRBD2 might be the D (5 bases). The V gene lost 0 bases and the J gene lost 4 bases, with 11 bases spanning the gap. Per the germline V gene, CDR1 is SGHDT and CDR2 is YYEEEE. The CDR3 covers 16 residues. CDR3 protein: CASSLAGVGGANVLTF. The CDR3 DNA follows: TGTGCCAGCAGCTTGGCCGGGGTAGGAGGGGCCAACGTCCTGACTTTC.

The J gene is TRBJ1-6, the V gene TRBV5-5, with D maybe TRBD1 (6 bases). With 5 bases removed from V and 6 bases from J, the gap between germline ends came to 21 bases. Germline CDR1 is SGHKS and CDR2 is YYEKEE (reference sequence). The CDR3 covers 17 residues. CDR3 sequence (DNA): TGTGCCAGCAGTTGGGCCCCCCAGGGGTCAATTAATTCACCCCTCCACTTT. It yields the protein CASSWAPQGSINSPLHF.

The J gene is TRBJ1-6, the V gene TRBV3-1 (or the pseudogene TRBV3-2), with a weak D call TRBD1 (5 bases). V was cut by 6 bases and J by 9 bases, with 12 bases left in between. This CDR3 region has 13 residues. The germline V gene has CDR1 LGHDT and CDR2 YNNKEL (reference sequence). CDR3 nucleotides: TGTGCCAGCAGGCGGGGGGTAGGTTCACCCCTCCACTTT. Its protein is CASRRGVGSPLHF.

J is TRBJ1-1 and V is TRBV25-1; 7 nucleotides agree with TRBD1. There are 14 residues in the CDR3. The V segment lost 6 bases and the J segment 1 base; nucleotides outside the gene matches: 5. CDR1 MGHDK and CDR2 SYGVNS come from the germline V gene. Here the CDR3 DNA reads TGTGCCAGCAGGAGGGGACAGCCGAACACTGAAGCTTTCTTT. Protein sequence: CASRRGQPNTEAFF.

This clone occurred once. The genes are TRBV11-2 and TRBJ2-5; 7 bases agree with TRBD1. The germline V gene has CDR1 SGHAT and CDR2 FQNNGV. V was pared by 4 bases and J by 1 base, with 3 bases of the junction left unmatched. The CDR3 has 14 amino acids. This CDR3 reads CASSSTGFQETQYF. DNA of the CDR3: TGTGCCAGCAGCTCGACAGGGTTCCAAGAGACCCAGTACTTC.